Given below is one T cell receptor beta chain in context. The data were taken from a study of response to subunit inactivated influenza vaccine. Each CDR3 protein is one row after TCRdb ran MiXCR on the RT-PCR reads. This sample has about 540,000 distinct CDR3 sequences; around a quarter occur once, and the top ten carry roughly 2.8%. This same sample was also part of a study on T cells expressing NK-cell markers. Per that study: TCR beta libraries carry UMIs added by 5'RACE template switching. NKG2C+ dominant clonotype frequencies in a handful of donors were about 1.0-8% of CD8+ T cells.

Sequencing was performed on CD4+ T cells sorted from PBMCs, taken roughly 13 days after vaccination. This TCR was sampled from a man aged 50-59 years who received an inactivated influenza vaccine.

The CDR3 sequence is CSARASGHSYEQYF. The CDR3 nucleotides read TGCAGTGCTAGAGCATCTGGACACTCCTACGAGCAGTACTTC. The rearrangement links TRBV20-1 to TRBJ2-7, with D possibly being TRBD1 (5 bases). Between the trimmed V and J ends, which lost 1 base and 0 bases, there was a span of 10 bases. The V gene's germline CDR1 is DFQATT and CDR2 SNEGSKA (reference sequence). The CDR3 is 14 residues long.